This T cell receptor (beta chain) was identified in a study of cytomegalovirus exposure and HLA in healthy donors. The study ran its PCR with 60 Vbeta and 13 Jbeta primers. Sequencing was performed with immunoSEQ multiplex PCR; in TCRdb, only in-frame clones are kept and a portion is missing. The table shows about 110,000 clones, with roughly 69% occurring only once. This clone showed up just a few times. Trimming removed 7 bases from V and 6 bases from J, with 19 bases in between. The CDR3 sequence is 14 residues long. CDR1 is ENHRY and CDR2 is SYGVKD in the germline V gene. The chain employs TRBV10-3 and TRBJ2-7, with D perhaps matching TRBD1 (6 bases). This TCR was recovered from a woman in her seventies in good health and CMV-seropositive. Sequencing used PBMCs. The CDR3 reads CAITTDSSRGEQYF. The CDR3, as DNA: TGTGCCATCACCACAGACAGCTCCAGGGGCGAGCAGTACTTC.